This T cell receptor beta chain was observed in a study of tissue T cells after allogeneic stem cell transplantation. General study findings and limits: The study did not identify alloreactive or antigen-specific tissue TCRs, and some clones might be persisting host cells. The patient cohort was small and clinically heterogeneous, with limited sampling depth. Few T cell clones were shared across patients, but motif clusters showed tissue-specific shared signatures.

Only a few counts were recorded for this clone. What it recognizes is unknown. Mouse names are used for the genes. The missing CDR3 end, 1 residue past where the read stops, is filled in from the germline J gene. TCRdb's copy holds only in-frame clones and misses some; the assay was immunoSEQ multiplex PCR. The table lists about 48,000 clones, 65% to 80% of them singletons. CDR3 length: 15 residues. With 3 bases removed from V and 0 bases from J, the gap between germline ends came to 8 bases. CDR1 and CDR2 from the germline V gene are SNHLY and FYNGKV (reference sequence). The clonotype comes from a pool of C57BL/6 mice in good health. Sequenced: sorted cells pooled from one or two spleens. The V gene is TRBV3, the J gene TRBJ2-2; D gene unclear. This CDR3 reads CASSLWRANTGQLYF. The sequenced part of the CDR3 DNA is TGTGCCAGCAGCTTGTGGAGAGCAAACACCGGGCAGCTCTAC.